This T cell receptor (beta chain) stems from a study of response to subunit inactivated influenza vaccine. This CDR3 region has 15 residues. The junction had 5 bases not matched to a gene; V was cut back by 6 bases and J by 3 bases. Germline V gene sequence: CDR1 MGHDK, CDR2 SYGVNS. TCRdb passed the RT-PCR reads through MiXCR, listing each CDR3 protein once. The sample consists of about 620,000 distinct CDR3 sequences, approximately 11% of them appearing once. This sample also appeared in a second study, on T cells expressing NK-cell markers. That source notes: As the method of synthesis, 5'RACE template switching with UMIs yielded TCR beta cDNA. HCMV seropositivity marked most of the eight sequenced donors; one was seronegative. Leadership of the CD3+CD56-NKG2C+ fraction also belonged to these clonotypes in a few donors. It remained uncertain whether the expanded NKG2C+ T cell clones were specific for HCMV antigens.

This TCR came from a man aged 50 to 59 who received an inactivated influenza vaccine. The source material was PBMCs from blood, sampled on the day of vaccination. The chain links TRBV25-1 to TRBJ2-2; 9 bases map to TRBD1. The CDR3 spells CASSTGGRHTGELFF. CDR3 nucleotide sequence: TGTGCCAGCAGCACAGGGGGCAGGCACACCGGGGAGCTGTTTTTT.